This TCR beta chain was recovered during a study of T cells after yellow fever vaccination. Overall study findings and caveats: Although most clonotypes did not, a small share appeared in both CD4 and CD8 compartments.

This clonotype was detected only once. Its antigen is unknown. CDR3 length equals 17 residues. In germline, CDR1 is LNHNV, CDR2 YYDKDF (reference sequence). The J segment lost 5 bases and the V segment lost 10 bases, leaving 19 bases of the junction unmatched. TCRdb used MiXCR to reprocess the 5' RACE reads, holding one entry per CDR3 protein. The table has about 550,000 distinct CDR3 sequences, 15% to 20% seen once; the top ten hold roughly 13%. V and J are TRBV15 and TRBJ2-1, with 8 positions matching TRBD2. Sequenced here: PBMCs, sampled 15 days after the yellow fever booster vaccination. This clonotype was obtained from a man aged 25-40 years who received the YFV17D yellow fever vaccine. CDR3 amino acids: CAIRSRAGLGGDNEQFF. The CDR3 DNA follows: TGTGCCATTCGTTCGCGGGCGGGACTAGGCGGGGACAATGAGCAGTTCTTC.